Below are 11 T cell receptor beta chains sequenced from a single sample in a study of cytomegalovirus exposure and HLA in healthy donors. Profiling relied on immunoSEQ multiplex PCR, and the TCRdb table lists in-frame clones only, not all of them. The sample has a few hundred thousand clones, 90% seen once. The sequenced sample was PBMCs. The receptors stem from a woman in her 30s in good health and CMV-seronegative.

V is TRBV27 and J is TRBJ1-3; 7 bases map to TRBD1. The J segment lost 0 bases and the V segment lost 5 bases, leaving 7 bases of the junction unmatched. CDR1 and CDR2 from the germline V gene are MNHEY and SMNVEV (reference sequence). There are 16 residues in the CDR3. CDR3 bases: TGTGCCAGCAGTCCTCTGGGACAGAACTCTGGAAACACCATATATTTT. It is translated as CASSPLGQNSGNTIYF.

This clone was observed a handful of times. The rearrangement links TRBV10-3 to TRBJ1-5, with a tentative D call TRBD1 (5 bases). This CDR3 is built from 14 residues. Germline CDR1 reads ENHRY; CDR2 reads SYGVKD. The germline V and J ends were trimmed by 4 bases and 3 bases, with 10 bases remaining between them. The CDR3 reads CAISGLGDNQPQHF. CDR3 DNA sequence: TGTGCCATCAGTGGTTTGGGGGACAATCAGCCCCAGCATTTT.

The J gene is TRBJ2-1, the V gene TRBV5-1, with TRBD2 matching over 10 bases. The V gene end was trimmed by 1 base and the J gene end by 0 bases; junction bases not matched to a gene: 1. The V gene's germline CDR1 is SGHRS and CDR2 YFSETQ. The CDR3 totals 16 residues. This CDR3 reads CASSLSSGSSYNEQFF. The CDR3 coding sequence is TGCGCCAGCAGCTTGTCTAGCGGGAGCTCCTACAATGAGCAGTTCTTC. Variable domain in full (rest from reference TRBV5-1 and TRBJ2-1): KAGVTQTPRYLIKTRGQQVTLSCSPISGHRSVSWYQQTPGQGLQFLFEYFSETQRNKGNFPGRFSGRQFSNSRSEMNVSTLELGDSALYLCASSLSSGSSYNEQFFGPGTRLTVL.

The chain combines TRBV5-1 with TRBJ2-2; D is unresolved. Germline V gene lookup returns CDR1 SGHRS and CDR2 YFSETQ. V lost 3 bases, J lost 1 base, and 7 bases lay in between. CDR3 length equals 14 residues. Here the CDR3 reads CASSSTWNTGELFF. In DNA form, the CDR3 reads TGCGCCAGCAGCTCGACCTGGAACACCGGGGAGCTGTTTTTT.

This sequence joins TRBV7-9 and TRBJ2-1; 7 nucleotides agree with TRBD2. The CDR3 loop spans 14 amino acids. Germline-derived CDR1 and CDR2 are SEHNR and FQNEAQ (reference sequence). V shed 3 bases and J 6 bases; nucleotides not matched to a gene: 5. CDR3 sequence: CASSLGGSANEQFF. DNA of the CDR3: TGTGCCAGCAGCTTGGGCGGGAGTGCCAATGAGCAGTTCTTC. The entire variable domain, with the rest obtained from reference TRBV7-9 and TRBJ2-1, is as follows: DTGVSQNPRHKITKRGQNVTFRCDPISEHNRLYWYRQTLGQGPEFLTYFQNEAQLEKSRLLSDRFSAERPKGSFSTLEIQRTEQGDSAMYLCASSLGGSANEQFFGPGTRLTVL.

The V and J genes are TRBV6-5 and TRBJ2-1; the D gene is possibly TRBD2 (5 bases). CDR3 size: 13 residues. Trimming pared 0 bases from V and 8 bases from J, leaving 8 bases between. The germline gives CDR1 MNHEY, CDR2 SVGAGI. This CDR3 reads CASSYSSADEQFF. DNA for the CDR3: TGTGCCAGCAGTTACTCTAGCGCAGATGAGCAGTTCTTC.

The rearrangement joins TRBV15 to TRBJ2-1, with TRBD2 as a possible D gene (6 bases). The germline CDR1 and CDR2 sequences are LNHNV and YYDKDF (reference sequence). The V end lost 1 base, the J end lost 2 bases, and 12 bases lay between the germline ends. This CDR3 contains 16 residues. CDR3 sequence: CATSRGPWGAYNEQFF. CDR3 nucleotide sequence: TGTGCCACCAGCAGAGGGCCGTGGGGGGCCTACAATGAGCAGTTCTTC.

This chain links TRBV7-8 with TRBJ2-7, with 14 nucleotides matching TRBD2. CDR1 is SGHVS, CDR2 FQNEAQ, per germline. CDR3 length equals 15 residues. V lost 5 bases, J lost 9 bases, and 9 bases stayed unmatched. The CDR3 protein is CASSPGLAGETGQYF. DNA for the CDR3: TGTGCCAGCAGCCCGGGACTAGCGGGAGAAACTGGGCAGTACTTC.

This clone has only one observation. The rearrangement links TRBV9 to TRBJ2-7; TRBD2 matches 8 bases. This CDR3 spans 14 amino acids. Germline assignment: CDR1 SGDLS and CDR2 YYNGEE. With V trimmed by 4 bases and J by 5 bases, 8 bases remained unmatched. As DNA, the CDR3 is TGTGCCAGCAGCCTCGGAGGGACTAGAGACGAGCAGTACTTC. It is translated as CASSLGGTRDEQYF.

This clone was seen more than once but under ten times. J is TRBJ2-1 and V is TRBV19, with D hard to call. Germline assignment: CDR1 LNHDA and CDR2 SQIVND (reference sequence). The CDR3 consists of 14 residues. With 5 bases removed from V and 9 bases from J, the gap between germline ends came to 17 bases. CDR3 amino acids: CASSAAHSGGEQFF. In DNA form, the CDR3 reads TGTGCCAGTAGTGCGGCACACTCTGGCGGTGAGCAGTTCTTC.

The chain couples TRBV4-2 to TRBJ2-7, with D maybe TRBD2 (6 bases). The CDR3 totals 15 residues. V lost 0 bases and J lost 5, with 14 bases in between. Looked up from germline, CDR1 is LGHNA and CDR2 is YNFKEQ. As DNA, the CDR3 is TGTGCCAGCAGCCAAGATCCCCGGGAGTGGGACGAGCAGTACTTC. Its protein product is CASSQDPREWDEQYF.